Each of the 24 T cell receptor beta chains below was sequenced from the same sample in a study of cytomegalovirus exposure and HLA in healthy donors. The PCR had 60 Vbeta and 13 Jbeta primers. Clones were sequenced by immunoSEQ multiplex PCR, and TCRdb holds only the in-frame ones, with some missing. Here the sample spans about 110,000 clones, 71% being singletons. The sequencing sample was made of PBMCs. These receptors were collected from a female donor in good health and CMV-seronegative.

CDR3 in amino acids: CASSLTPGQGEKLFF. DNA of the CDR3: TGTGCCAGCAGCCTAACCCCAGGGCAGGGTGAAAAACTGTTTTTT. J is TRBJ1-4 and V is TRBV7-6, with D possibly TRBD1 on 5 matching bases. CDR3 length equals 15 residues. V was shortened by 5 bases and J by 7 bases, with 17 bases between the two germline ends. Per germline, CDR1 SGHVS and CDR2 FNYEAQ. The full variable domain, with the rest looked up from reference TRBV7-6 and TRBJ1-4, is GAGVSQSPRYKVTKRGQDVALRCDPISGHVSLYWYRQALGQGPEFLTYFNYEAQQDKSGLPNDRFSAERPEGSISTLTIQRTEQRDSAMYRCASSLTPGQGEKLFFGSGTQLSVL.

This clone was counted only a few times. The CDR3 is CASSSGLAGPNEQFF. CDR3 DNA sequence: TGTGCCAGCAGCTCAGGACTAGCGGGACCCAATGAGCAGTTCTTC. This chain connects TRBV7-7 to TRBJ2-1; 12 bases fit TRBD2. This CDR3 has 15 amino acids. J lost 6 bases, V lost 4 bases, and 4 bases had no gene match. From germline, CDR1 is SSHAT and CDR2 FNYEAQ (reference sequence).

This chain uses TRBV15 with TRBJ2-1; a possible D gene is TRBD1 (6 bases). Germline V gives CDR1 LNHNV, CDR2 YYDKDF (reference sequence). Trimming took off 7 bases at V and 8 bases at J, with 21 bases between the two ends. This CDR3 has 15 amino acids. In nucleotides, the CDR3 is TGTGCCACCAAGGACACAGGGTTTGGGGTCTATGAGCAGTTCTTC. It codes for CATKDTGFGVYEQFF.

This clone was counted a few times. The CDR3 DNA reads TGTGCCAGCAGCTTGAGCGGGACTAGAGTTGAAGATACGCAGTATTTT. It yields the protein CASSLSGTRVEDTQYF. V gene TRBV5-4 combines with J gene TRBJ2-3; 8 bases line up with TRBD2. The CDR3 contains 16 residues. Germline V gives CDR1 SGHNT, CDR2 YYREEE (reference sequence). V shed 1 base and J 5 bases; nucleotides not matched to a gene: 9.

This chain connects TRBV7-8 to TRBJ2-5; D is unclear. Trimming took 5 bases from V and 13 from J, leaving 26 bases between them. The CDR3 loop spans 15 amino acids. Looked up from germline, CDR1 is SGHVS and CDR2 is FQNEAQ. The DNA of the CDR3 is TGTGCCAGCAGCGTAAGTCCTGCGACTCCAAGAGACCGGTACTTC. This translates into CASSVSPATPRDRYF.

V gene TRBV30 combines with J gene TRBJ2-5; 7 nucleotides line up with TRBD2. J was trimmed by 1 base and V by 3 bases; bases with no gene match: 2. From germline, CDR1 is GTSNPN and CDR2 SVGIG (reference sequence). This CDR3 has 13 residues. Here the CDR3 DNA reads TGTGCCTGGAGACCGGGGGGCCAAGAGACCCAGTACTTC. Amino acids: CAWRPGGQETQYF.

The CDR3 loop is CASSKLAGVRYEQYF. The DNA of the CDR3 is TGTGCCAGCAGCAAACTAGCGGGAGTACGGTACGAGCAGTACTTC. The rearrangement joins TRBV27 to TRBJ2-7, with 11 nucleotides matching TRBD2. Germline CDR1 is MNHEY and CDR2 is SMNVEV (reference sequence). V lost 6 bases to trimming and J lost 4 bases; unmatched junction nucleotides: 8. This CDR3 spans 15 amino acids.

In this sample, this clone turned up once. The chain employs TRBV7-3 and TRBJ2-5; D is perhaps TRBD2 (6 bases). Looked up from germline, CDR1 is SGHTA and CDR2 is FQGTGA. Between the trimmed V and J ends, which lost 0 bases and 3 bases, there was a span of 11 bases. The CDR3 spans 15 residues. DNA of the CDR3: TGTGCCAGCAGCTTAACGGCGGGGCGGGAAGAGACCCAGTACTTC. Translation: CASSLTAGREETQYF.

The chain links TRBV30 to TRBJ1-4; TRBD1 matches at 12 bases. V gave up 3 bases and J gave up 7 bases; unmatched junction bases: 18. The CDR3 has 19 residues. The germline V gene has CDR1 GTSNPN and CDR2 SVGIG (reference sequence). This chain's CDR3 is CAWRDRAGQGAHYAEKLFF. The CDR3 region has the DNA TGTGCCTGGAGGGACCGTGCGGGACAGGGGGCTCACTACGCTGAAAAACTGTTTTTT.

The V gene is TRBV9, the J gene TRBJ2-2, with 7 bases matching TRBD1. V lost 1 base, J lost 5 bases, and 8 bases stayed unmatched. The CDR3 sequence is 16 residues long. Germline V gene lookup returns CDR1 SGDLS and CDR2 YYNGEE. The CDR3 spells CASSVSQGVFTGELFF. The CDR3 nucleotides are TGTGCCAGCAGCGTAAGCCAGGGGGTTTTTACCGGGGAGCTGTTTTTT.

The chain recombines TRBV27 with TRBJ2-1, with TRBD2 matching 7 bases. Germline assignment: CDR1 MNHEY and CDR2 SMNVEV (reference sequence). V was pared by 10 bases and J by 9 bases, with 21 bases of the junction left unmatched. This CDR3 is 16 amino acids long. The CDR3 protein is CATTLPSGITSGEQFF. The DNA of the CDR3 is TGTGCCACCACCCTCCCCAGCGGGATTACCTCAGGTGAGCAGTTCTTC.

In its sample, this clone was seen once. The chain uses TRBV2 and TRBJ1-5; 9 nucleotides match TRBD1. V shed 2 bases, J shed 0 bases, and the junction held 8 bases outside the gene matches. Germline V gene data show CDR1 as SNHLY and CDR2 as FYNNEI. The CDR3 runs 18 residues. CDR3 amino acids: CASSEFLGQGYSNQPQHF. CDR3 nucleotide sequence: TGTGCCAGCAGTGAATTCTTAGGACAGGGGTATAGCAATCAGCCCCAGCATTTT.

As DNA, the CDR3 is TGTGCCAGCAGTGCCCGGGGGGCGTTGTCTGAAGCTTTCTTT. The encoded protein is CASSARGALSEAFF. The chain has TRBV6-1 and TRBJ1-1, with D tentatively TRBD1 (6 bases). CDR1 MNHNS and CDR2 SASEGT come from the germline V gene. This CDR3 is 14 amino acids long. V gave up 4 bases and J gave up 6 bases, with 15 bases separating them.

V usage is TRBV19 and J usage is TRBJ1-1; D is possibly TRBD1 (6 bases). CDR1 and CDR2 (germline): LNHDA, SQIVND (reference sequence). The V end lost 3 bases, the J end lost 3 bases, and 11 bases lay between the germline ends. This CDR3 has 14 residues. CDR3 bases: TGTGCCAGTAGTATGGTCCAGGGGTACACTGAAGCTTTCTTT. Amino acid sequence: CASSMVQGYTEAFF.

This clone was detected only once. The J gene is TRBJ1-5, the V gene TRBV30, with a tentative D call TRBD1 (6 bases). The germline V and J ends were trimmed by 1 base and 4 bases, with 8 bases remaining between them. The length of the CDR3 is 13 residues. Per germline, CDR1 GTSNPN and CDR2 SVGIG (reference sequence). CDR3 loop: CAWSDRENQPQHF. Written as DNA, the CDR3 is TGTGCCTGGAGTGACAGGGAGAATCAGCCCCAGCATTTT.

This sequence joins TRBV5-5 and TRBJ1-5; the match to TRBD1 covers 8 bases. J lost 9 bases, V lost 6 bases, and 8 bases had no gene match. Germline CDR1 is SGHKS and CDR2 is YYEKEE (reference sequence). The CDR3 length is 13 residues. The CDR3 protein is CASTPGGPGPQHF. The CDR3 DNA is TGTGCCAGCACCCCAGGGGGCCCCGGGCCCCAGCATTTT.

The chain carries TRBV5-8 and TRBJ1-2; TRBD1 matches at 9 bases. The CDR3 contains 13 residues. The germline V gene encodes CDR1 SGHTS and CDR2 YDEGEE. Trimming removed 4 bases from V and 10 bases from J; junction bases left unmatched: 8. The DNA of the CDR3 is TGTGCCAGCAGCCGCCGGGACAGGGAAATCTACACCTTC. Protein product: CASSRRDREIYTF.

This clone was counted a single time. Its ends do not fully match the called genes, so a read error is possible. The chain couples TRBV28 to TRBJ2-3; 13 bases fit TRBD2. Germline-derived CDR1 and CDR2 are MDHEN and SYDVKM. The CDR3 runs 13 residues. The CDR3 nucleotides are TGTGCCAGCAGTTTATCAGCCGGGACTAGCGGGGCATTT. Its translation is CASSLSAGTSGAF. Drawing the rest from reference TRBV28 and TRBJ2-3, the complete variable domain is DVKVTQSSRYLVKRTGEKVFLECVQDMDHENMFWYRQDPGLGLRLIYFSYDVKMKEKGDIPEGYSVSREKKERFSLILESASTNQTSMYLCASSLSAGTSGAFGPGTRLTVL.

V gene TRBV6-6 combines with J gene TRBJ2-7; TRBD1 matches at 7 bases. The CDR3 consists of 13 residues. Germline CDR1 reads MNHNY; CDR2 reads SVGAGI (reference sequence). V was clipped by 5 bases and J by 6 bases; unmatched bases: 7. The CDR3 region is CASSAPPGGEQYF. Written as DNA, the CDR3 is TGTGCCAGCAGTGCACCGCCAGGGGGCGAGCAGTACTTC.

This clone was recorded a few times. This rearrangement joins TRBV12-2 to TRBJ2-5; the table calls TRBD1, which could not be checked here. TRBV12-2 is listed as a pseudogene. This CDR3 region has 15 residues. The CDR3 coding sequence is TGTGCAAGTCGCTCCACTGACAGGTCCCAAGAGACCCAGTACTTC. As protein: CASRSTDRSQETQYF.

This clone was counted a few times. The chain recombines TRBV27 with TRBJ2-1; TRBD1 aligns across 8 bases. CDR1 MNHEY and CDR2 SMNVEV come from the germline V gene (reference sequence). Losses at the gene ends were 8 bases for V and 2 bases for J; bases not matched to a gene: 2. This CDR3 spans 13 amino acids. The CDR3 protein is CASRTGPYNEQFF. CDR3 nucleotides: TGTGCCAGCCGGACAGGGCCCTACAATGAGCAGTTCTTC.

The chain employs TRBV5-1 and TRBJ2-5; TRBD2 aligns across 7 bases. The germline gives CDR1 SGHRS, CDR2 YFSETQ. V was clipped by 0 bases and J by 2 bases; unmatched bases: 7. The CDR3 has 16 residues. The CDR3: CASSLVGGSGQETQYF. The CDR3 DNA sequence: TGCGCCAGCAGCTTGGTTGGCGGGAGTGGACAAGAGACCCAGTACTTC.

V and J are TRBV7-9 and TRBJ1-4; 8 bases map to TRBD1. The length of the CDR3 is 16 residues. V was pared by 5 bases and J by 8 bases, with 13 bases of the junction left unmatched. Looked up from germline, CDR1 is SEHNR and CDR2 is FQNEAQ (reference sequence). CDR3 nucleotide sequence: TGTGCCAGCAGCCCGAGAGCAGGGGGCCAGGAGGAAAAACTGTTTTTT. It codes for CASSPRAGGQEEKLFF.

V is TRBV2 and J is TRBJ2-7, with TRBD2 matching over 11 bases. The CDR3 loop spans 14 amino acids. J was trimmed by 5 bases and V by 5 bases; bases with no gene match: 5. Germline CDR1 SNHLY, CDR2 FYNNEI. CDR3 in DNA: TGTGCCAGCAGTCGACTAGCGGGACACGACGAGCAGTACTTC. Its protein product is CASSRLAGHDEQYF.